The entry below describes one T cell receptor beta chain. As yet, its antigen is unknown. The CDR3 is 17 residues long. Trimming took 5 bases from V and 2 from J; bases not matched to a gene: 11. Germline loops: CDR1 SGHVS, CDR2 FNYEAQ. The sample comes from a study of T cell repertoires in cytomegalovirus infection. Study background: An indication of both CMV infection and matching HLA type came from public TCR beta signatures.

Each CDR3 protein is one row after TCRdb ran MiXCR on the reads. The profile covers 570,000 or so distinct CDR3 sequences, with approximately 40% appearing a single time and roughly 50% taken by the ten largest. Study-level results: Individuals carrying CMV plus the relevant HLA were identified by cumulative frequency of public TCR beta families.

This TCR derives from a human donor in good health (CMV status not recorded). Some clones in this sample may be carry-over from other donors' samples. The rearrangement links TRBV7-6 to TRBJ2-2; 7 nucleotides align to TRBD2. Sequenced here: cultured PBMCs, sampled from culture after CMV antigen stimulation. The CDR3, as DNA: TGTGCCAGCAGCCCCCAGATGAGCGGGGCCAACACCGGGGAGCTGTTTTTT. It is translated as CASSPQMSGANTGELFF.